This T cell receptor (beta chain) originates from a study of T cell changes during pregnancy in multiple sclerosis. The table came from immunoSEQ multiplex PCR; TCRdb's copy has only in-frame clones and leaves some out. In the table there are some 70,000 clones, less than 95% of which are singletons. CDR3 length equals 15 residues. Per germline, CDR1 SGHTA and CDR2 FQGNSA. Trimming pared 6 bases from V and 4 bases from J, leaving 19 bases between. The chain combines TRBV7-2 with TRBJ2-7, with D possibly matching TRBD1 (5 bases). Here the sequenced sample was peripheral blood, taken in the third trimester of pregnancy. This sequence originates from a female donor with multiple sclerosis, enrolled in a pregnancy study. As DNA, the CDR3 is TGTGCCAGCAGGCAGGGCACCTCCTCCTATTACGAGCAGTACTTC. Its translation is CASRQGTSSYYEQYF.